This TCR beta chain came from a study of cytomegalovirus exposure and HLA in healthy donors. The overall study: Within an early data release were approximately 85 million unique TCRs drawn from HLA-typed donors.

The PCR was carried out with 60 Vbeta primers and 13 Jbeta primers. In the study's own analysis: About 9.9 million of the about 80 million unique TCR beta chains counted in a later analysis were shared. Only in-frame clones appear in the TCRdb table, and some are missing; sequencing was by immunoSEQ multiplex PCR. V and J calls and clone size are as listed in that table; D and trimming were resolved from the DNA. In the table there are about 160,000 clones, around 80% of which are singletons. Germline assignment: CDR1 MNHNY and CDR2 SVGAGI (reference sequence). The length of the CDR3 is 14 residues. V gave up 6 bases and J gave up 9 bases, with 18 bases separating them.

The sequenced sample was PBMCs. The chain links TRBV6-6 to TRBJ2-1; tentatively, D is TRBD2 (5 bases). The TCR was taken from a man aged 35 to 55 in good health and CMV-seronegative. The CDR3 DNA follows: TGTGCCAGCAGCCCCCTAGCAAGAGAGGTTGAGCAGTTCTTC. It yields the protein CASSPLAREVEQFF.